This T cell receptor beta chain is drawn from a study of blood T cells in healthy people across ages. Study as a whole: In model experiments, template switching was able to capture about one barcoded beta molecule for every two T cells that were present. Study-wide results and limits: Significant beta diversity loss was already apparent by age approximately 36, declining roughly linearly.

CDR1 and CDR2 from the germline V gene are ENHRY and SYGVKD. The CDR3 extends over 14 amino acids. Concerning this clonotype: Its target is unknown. This may come from a read error, since a much larger clone is one base off.

It was with a sample-barcoded 5' primer and a J-beta primer mix that a second PCR of roughly 7 to 12 cycles was run. The template-switch adaptor, which had 12 random nucleotides, put a tag on each cDNA molecule. MiXCR, run by TCRdb on the 5' RACE reads, gives a single entry per CDR3 protein. Here the sample spans 800,000 to 950,000 distinct CDR3 sequences, about 37% being singletons. This chain links TRBV10-3 with TRBJ2-1, with 10 bases lining up with TRBD2. This receptor was taken from a young man in good health. What was sequenced was blood. The CDR3 is CAVSEPSGGGEQFF. As DNA, the CDR3 is TGTGCCGTCAGTGAACCTAGCGGGGGAGGAGAGCAGTTCTTC.